This TCR beta chain was identified in a study of blood T cell repertoires in COVID-19. CDR3 size: 15 residues. The ends lost 6 bases at V and 4 bases at J; junction bases unmatched: 7. CDR1 and CDR2 (germline): LGHNT, FRNRAP. Assay used: immunoSEQ multiplex PCR; TCRdb lists only in-frame clones, some missing. In the table there are about 230,000 clones, approximately 82% of which are singletons. The sequencing sample was made of peripheral blood. The clonotype originates from a woman in her thirties or forties who had recovered from COVID-19. V is TRBV12-5 and J is TRBJ2-1; 9 bases fit TRBD2. The CDR3 spells CASGFVAGVYNEQFF. The CDR3, as DNA: TGTGCTAGTGGATTCGTAGCGGGGGTGTACAATGAGCAGTTCTTC.